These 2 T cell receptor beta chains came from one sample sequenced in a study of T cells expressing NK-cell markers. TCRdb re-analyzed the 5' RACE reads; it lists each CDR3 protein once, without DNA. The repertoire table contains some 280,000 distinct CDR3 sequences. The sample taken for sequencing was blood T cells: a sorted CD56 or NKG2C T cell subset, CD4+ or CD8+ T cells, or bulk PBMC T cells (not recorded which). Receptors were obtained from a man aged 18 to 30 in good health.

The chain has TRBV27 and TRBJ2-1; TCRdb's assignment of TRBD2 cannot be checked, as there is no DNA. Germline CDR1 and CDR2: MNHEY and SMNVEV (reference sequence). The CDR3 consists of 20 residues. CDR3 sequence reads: CASSLFPLDPPSMPYNEQFF.

The CDR3 sequence: CATRDTVLHEQFF. The rearrangement links TRBV6-1 to TRBJ2-1; there is no DNA to check the TCRdb D call of TRBD1. The CDR3 totals 13 residues. Per germline, CDR1 MNHNS and CDR2 SASEGT.